This TCR beta chain was recovered during a study of OX40 agonist ivuxolimab in advanced cancers. Overall study context: Three patients showed partial responses: one hepatocellular carcinoma and two cutaneous melanoma cases.

This table comes from immunoSEQ multiplex PCR, and its TCRdb copy is limited to in-frame clones, with some not included. The repertoire holds approximately 71,000 clones, around 94% seen once, with 15% to 19% in the top ten. Germline trimming cut 0 bases from V and 1 base from J; bases unmatched to any gene: 5. The CDR3 runs to 16 residues. Germline CDR1 and CDR2: LGHNA and YNFKEQ. The chain combines TRBV4-2 with TRBJ2-5; 7 nucleotides align to TRBD2. The sequence was obtained from an adult with an advanced solid tumor such as melanoma, head and neck, liver or kidney cancer. The sample here was CD4+ or CD8+ T cells sorted from blood, taken in a trial of the OX40 agonist ivuxolimab. The DNA for the CDR3 is TGTGCCAGCAGCCAAGAGTTAGCGGGCTTCCAAGAGACCCAGTACTTC. Translation gives CASSQELAGFQETQYF.